Sequencing of this T cell receptor (beta chain) was carried out in a study of long-term antiretroviral therapy in people with HIV. General study findings and limits: Clones expanded before ART dominated the repertoire at all time points. Subsequent to ART, diversity was augmented yet persisted below that of transplant donor controls.

It was version v3.0 of the immunoSEQ assay that was run at survey level. Libraries were prepared by immunoSEQ multiplex PCR; TCRdb keeps only in-frame clonotypes and omits some of them. The sample holds 20,000 to 25,000 clones; approximately 79% are singletons and the top ten take 12%. Concerning this clone itself: Its antigen is still unknown.

The germline V gene encodes CDR1 SGHTA and CDR2 FQGNSA. The V segment lost 0 bases and the J segment 3 bases; nucleotides outside the gene matches: 5. The CDR3 is 15 amino acids. This sequence originates from a woman in her 40s with HIV. J is TRBJ2-7 and V is TRBV7-2; 7 bases agree with TRBD2. The specimen was unsorted PBMCs, collected around 1.7 years before starting antiretroviral therapy. CDR3 region: CASSLALARNYEQYF. CDR3 bases: TGTGCCAGCAGCTTAGCACTAGCGCGAAACTACGAGCAGTACTTC.